This T cell receptor beta chain was captured in a study of cytomegalovirus exposure and HLA in healthy donors. Study conclusions and caveats: Most TCR sequences showed up rarely, but some public TCRs showed up in many donors. What was likely a sequencing artifact was a cluster of highly shared sequence variants. There were under 200 TCR beta chains listed as cytomegalovirus-associated. Later analysis identified 15,000 to 20,000 TCR beta sequences associated with HLA alleles, using a false discovery rate threshold of 0.05.

The germline gives CDR1 SGHDT, CDR2 YYEEEE. The length of the CDR3 is 15 residues. The V segment lost 2 bases and the J segment 7 bases; nucleotides outside the gene matches: 8. There are a few counts of this clone. What it binds is unknown. It was with 60 Vbeta and 13 Jbeta primers that the PCR ran. Some clones are missing from TCRdb's copy, which holds only in-frame ones; the method was immunoSEQ multiplex PCR. This sample has tens of thousands of clones; about 75% occur once, and the top ten carry over 2%. The source material was PBMCs. The sequence came from a man aged 35 to 55 in good health and CMV-seronegative. The chain combines TRBV5-6 with TRBJ2-3; 9 bases are shared with TRBD2. The CDR3 sequence: CASSFWGLAGNTQYF. CDR3 nucleotides: TGTGCCAGCAGCTTCTGGGGACTAGCTGGGAATACGCAGTATTTT.